The sequence of this T cell receptor (beta chain) was determined in a study of blood T cell repertoires in COVID-19. Authors' processing steps: Quantification of nucleated cells was approximated via reference gene primer amplification. The protocol was immunoSEQ multiplex PCR, while the TCRdb copy is restricted to in-frame clones and leaves out a portion. V, J and clone size are those of that table, while D and trimming were read from the DNA. Among about 230,000 clones listed, roughly 85% were seen once. CDR3 length: 13 amino acids. V shed 1 base and J shed 4 bases, with 7 bases lying between them. Germline-derived CDR1 and CDR2 are SGHAT and FQDESV (reference sequence). This clone showed up just a few times. During active infection, Seattle patients enrolled and were then monitored through disease.

The clonotype comes from a man between 50 and 59 years old with COVID-19, enrolled during active disease. Specimen: peripheral blood. The V call is TRBV11-1, the J call TRBJ1-2; D ambiguous. CDR3: CASSLGGPYGYTF. DNA of the CDR3: TGTGCCAGCAGCTTAGGAGGCCCCTATGGCTACACCTTC.